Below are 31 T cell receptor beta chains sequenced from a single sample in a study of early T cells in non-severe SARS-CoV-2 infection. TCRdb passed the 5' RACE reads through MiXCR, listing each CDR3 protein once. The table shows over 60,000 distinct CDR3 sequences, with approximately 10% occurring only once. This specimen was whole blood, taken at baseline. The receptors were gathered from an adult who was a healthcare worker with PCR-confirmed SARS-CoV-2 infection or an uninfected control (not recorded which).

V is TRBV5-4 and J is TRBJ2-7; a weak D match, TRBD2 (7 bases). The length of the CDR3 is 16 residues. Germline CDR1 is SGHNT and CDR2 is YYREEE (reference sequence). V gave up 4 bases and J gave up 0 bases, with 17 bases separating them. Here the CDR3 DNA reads TGTGCCAGCAGCCTCTATGGGGGGGCGAGCTCCTACGAGCAGTACTTC. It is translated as CASSLYGGASSYEQYF.

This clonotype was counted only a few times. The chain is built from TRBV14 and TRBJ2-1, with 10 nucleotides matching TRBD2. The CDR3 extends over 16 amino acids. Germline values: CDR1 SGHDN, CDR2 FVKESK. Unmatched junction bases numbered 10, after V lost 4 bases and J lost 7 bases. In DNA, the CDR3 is TGTGCCAGCAGCCCCCCGGGAGCGGGGGGGCGAAATGAGCAGTTCTTC. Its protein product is CASSPPGAGGRNEQFF.

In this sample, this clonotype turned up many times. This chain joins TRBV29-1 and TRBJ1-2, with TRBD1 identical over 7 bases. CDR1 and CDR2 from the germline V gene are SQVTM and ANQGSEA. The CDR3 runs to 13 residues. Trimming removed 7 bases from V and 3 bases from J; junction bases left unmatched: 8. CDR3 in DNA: TGCAGCGCCCGACAGGGTGCCGACTATGGCTACACCTTC. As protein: CSARQGADYGYTF.

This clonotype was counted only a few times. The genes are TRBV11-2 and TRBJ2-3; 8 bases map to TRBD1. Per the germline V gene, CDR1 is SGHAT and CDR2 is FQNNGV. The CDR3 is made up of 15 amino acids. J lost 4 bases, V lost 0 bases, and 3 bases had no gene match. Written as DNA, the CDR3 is TGTGCCAGCAGCTTAGAGACAGGGGTGGCAGATACGCAGTATTTT. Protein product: CASSLETGVADTQYF.

For the CDR3, the DNA is TGTGCCACCAGCAGAGCCCCGGCCGGGGAGCTGTTTTTT. It yields the protein CATSRAPAGELFF. This chain links TRBV15 with TRBJ2-2; D ambiguous. The V end lost 1 base, the J end lost 6 bases, and 6 bases lay between the germline ends. Looked up from germline, CDR1 is LNHNV and CDR2 is YYDKDF (reference sequence). The CDR3 sequence is 13 residues long. The full variable domain, its missing parts supplied by reference TRBV15 and TRBJ2-2, is DAMVIQNPRYQVTQFGKPVTLSCSQTLNHNVMYWYQQKSSQAPKLLFHYYDKDFNNEADTPDNFQSRRPNTSFCFLDIRSPGLGDTAMYLCATSRAPAGELFFGEGSRLTVL.

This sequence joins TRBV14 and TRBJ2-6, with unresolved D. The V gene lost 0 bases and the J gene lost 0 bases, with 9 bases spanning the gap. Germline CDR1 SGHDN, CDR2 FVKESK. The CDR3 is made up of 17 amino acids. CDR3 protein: CASSQDWFRSGANVLTF. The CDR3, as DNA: TGTGCCAGCAGCCAAGATTGGTTCCGCTCTGGGGCCAACGTCCTGACTTTC.

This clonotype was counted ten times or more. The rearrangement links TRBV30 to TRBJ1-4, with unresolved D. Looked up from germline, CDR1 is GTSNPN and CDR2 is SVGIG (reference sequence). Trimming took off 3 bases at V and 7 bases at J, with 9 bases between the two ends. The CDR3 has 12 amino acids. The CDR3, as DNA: TGTGCCTGGAGCGGGAACGGTGAAAAACTGTTTTTT. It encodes CAWSGNGEKLFF. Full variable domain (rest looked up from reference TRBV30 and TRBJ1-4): SQTIHQWPATLVQPVGSPLSLECTVEGTSNPNLYWYRQAAGRGLQLLFYSVGIGQISSEVPQNLSASRPQDRQFILSSKKLLLSDSGFYLCAWSGNGEKLFFGSGTQLSVL.

CDR3 DNA sequence: TGTGCCAGCGGCCCCCGGGGGGGTGCTGGGGCCAACGTCCTGACTTTC. It specifies CASGPRGGAGANVLTF. This sequence joins TRBV9 and TRBJ2-6; 8 bases are shared with TRBD2. CDR1 SGDLS and CDR2 YYNGEE come from the germline V gene. This CDR3 comprises 16 residues. V trimming: 7 bases; J trimming: 2 bases; junction bases outside the gene matches: 8.

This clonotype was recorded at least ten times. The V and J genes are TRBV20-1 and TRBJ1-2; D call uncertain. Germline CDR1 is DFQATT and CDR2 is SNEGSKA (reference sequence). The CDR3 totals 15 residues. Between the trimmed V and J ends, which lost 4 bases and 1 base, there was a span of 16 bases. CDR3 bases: TGCAGTGCTATCTCGGGCAGCCTCTTTAACTATGGCTACACCTTC. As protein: CSAISGSLFNYGYTF.

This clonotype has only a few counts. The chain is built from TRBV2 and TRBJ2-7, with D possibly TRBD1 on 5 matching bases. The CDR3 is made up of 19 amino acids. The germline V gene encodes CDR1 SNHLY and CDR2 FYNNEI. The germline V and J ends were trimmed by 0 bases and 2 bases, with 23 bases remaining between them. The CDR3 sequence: CASSEALEKGWRTTYEQYF. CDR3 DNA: TGTGCCAGCAGTGAAGCGCTAGAAAAAGGATGGCGGACAACCTACGAGCAGTACTTC. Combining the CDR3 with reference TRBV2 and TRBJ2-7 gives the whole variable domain EPEVTQTPSHQVTQMGQEVILRCVPISNHLYFYWYRQILGQKVEFLVSFYNNEISEKSEIFDDQFSVERPDGSNFTLKIRSTKLEDSAMYFCASSEALEKGWRTTYEQYFGPGTRLTVT.

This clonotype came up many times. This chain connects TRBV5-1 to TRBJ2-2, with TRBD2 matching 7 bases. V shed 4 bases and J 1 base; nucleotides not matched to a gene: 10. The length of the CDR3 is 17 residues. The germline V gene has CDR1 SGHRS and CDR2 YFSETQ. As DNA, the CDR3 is TGCGCCAGCAGCACCCGCCCGACGGGGGGGAACACCGGGGAGCTGTTTTTT. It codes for CASSTRPTGGNTGELFF.

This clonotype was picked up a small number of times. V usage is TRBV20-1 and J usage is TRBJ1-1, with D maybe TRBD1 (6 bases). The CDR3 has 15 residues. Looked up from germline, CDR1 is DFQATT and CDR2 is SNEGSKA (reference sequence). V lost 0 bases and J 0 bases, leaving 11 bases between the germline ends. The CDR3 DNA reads TGCAGTGCTAGAGATAGGAGGGGGATGAACACTGAAGCTTTCTTT. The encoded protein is CSARDRRGMNTEAFF.

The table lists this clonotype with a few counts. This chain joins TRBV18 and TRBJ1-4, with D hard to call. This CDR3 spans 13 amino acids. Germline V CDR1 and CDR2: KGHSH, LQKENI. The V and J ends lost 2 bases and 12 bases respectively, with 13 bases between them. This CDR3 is CASSPGGREELFF. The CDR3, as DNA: TGTGCCAGCTCACCAGGCGGCCGGGAGGAACTGTTTTTT.

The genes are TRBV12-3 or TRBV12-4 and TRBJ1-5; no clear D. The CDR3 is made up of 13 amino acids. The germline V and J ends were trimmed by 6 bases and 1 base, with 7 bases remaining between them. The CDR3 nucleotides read TGTGCCAGCAGAGCGGACAGCAATCAGCCCCAGCATTTT. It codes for CASRADSNQPQHF.

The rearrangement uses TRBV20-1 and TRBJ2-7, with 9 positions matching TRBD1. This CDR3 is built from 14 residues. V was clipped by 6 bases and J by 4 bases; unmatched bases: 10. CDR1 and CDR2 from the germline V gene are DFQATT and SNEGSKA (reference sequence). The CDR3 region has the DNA TGCAGTGCGAGCTCAACAGGGGGCGTTTACGAGCAGTACTTC. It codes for CSASSTGGVYEQYF.

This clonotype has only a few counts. CDR3 bases: TGTGCCAGCAGCGATAGCGGGGCCCAAGAGACCCAGTACTTC. Protein: CASSDSGAQETQYF. The J gene is TRBJ2-5, the V gene TRBV7-9; the match to TRBD2 covers 8 bases. The CDR3 loop spans 14 amino acids. Looked up from germline, CDR1 is SEHNR and CDR2 is FQNEAQ (reference sequence). The junction had 3 bases not matched to a gene; V was cut back by 5 bases and J by 1 base.

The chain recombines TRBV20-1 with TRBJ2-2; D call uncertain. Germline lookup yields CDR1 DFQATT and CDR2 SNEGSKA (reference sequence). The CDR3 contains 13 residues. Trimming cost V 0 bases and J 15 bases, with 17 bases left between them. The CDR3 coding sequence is TGCAGTGCTAGAGATTTAGCTCCCGGAGAGTTGTTTTTT. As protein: CSARDLAPGELFF.

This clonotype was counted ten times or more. The CDR3 DNA follows: TGTGCCAGGGATAGCAGGGGAGCACCCCTCCACTTT. Translated: CARDSRGAPLHF. The chain recombines TRBV30 with TRBJ1-6; D possibly corresponds to TRBD1 (6 bases). Between the trimmed V and J ends, which lost 8 bases and 11 bases, there was a span of 16 bases. The germline gives CDR1 GTSNPN, CDR2 SVGIG (reference sequence). This CDR3 region has 12 residues.

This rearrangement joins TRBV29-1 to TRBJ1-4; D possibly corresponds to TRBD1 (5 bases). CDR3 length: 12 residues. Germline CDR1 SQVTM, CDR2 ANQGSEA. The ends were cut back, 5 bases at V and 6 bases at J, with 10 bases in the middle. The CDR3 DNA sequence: TGCAGCGTTCTGTTAGGGGATGAAAAACTGTTTTTT. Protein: CSVLLGDEKLFF.

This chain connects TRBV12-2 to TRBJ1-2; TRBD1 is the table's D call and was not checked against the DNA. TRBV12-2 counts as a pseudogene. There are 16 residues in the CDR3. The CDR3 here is CASRLGTGEFNYGYTF. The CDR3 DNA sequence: TGTGCAAGTCGCTTAGGGACAGGGGAGTTTAACTATGGCTACACCTTC.

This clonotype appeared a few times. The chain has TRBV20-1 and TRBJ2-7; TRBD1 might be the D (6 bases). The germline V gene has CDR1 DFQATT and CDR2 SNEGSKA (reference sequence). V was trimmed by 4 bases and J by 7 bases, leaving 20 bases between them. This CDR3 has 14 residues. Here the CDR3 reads CSAKLTPGVGEQYF. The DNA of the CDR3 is TGCAGTGCTAAACTCACCCCAGGGGTCGGGGAGCAGTACTTC.

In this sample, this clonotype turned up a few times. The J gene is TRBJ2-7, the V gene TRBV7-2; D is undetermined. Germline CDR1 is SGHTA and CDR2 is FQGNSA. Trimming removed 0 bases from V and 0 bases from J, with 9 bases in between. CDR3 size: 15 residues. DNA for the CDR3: TGTGCCAGCAGCTTAGCCAGTGTAATCTCCTACGAGCAGTACTTC. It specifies CASSLASVISYEQYF.

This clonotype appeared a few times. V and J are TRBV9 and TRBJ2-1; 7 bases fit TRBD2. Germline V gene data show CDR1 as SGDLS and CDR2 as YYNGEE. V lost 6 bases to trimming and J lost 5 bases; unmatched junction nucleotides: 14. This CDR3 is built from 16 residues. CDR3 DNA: TGTGCCAGCAACGGAGGGCCGCTAGCGGCTAACAATGAGCAGTTCTTC. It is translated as CASNGGPLAANNEQFF.

The CDR3 DNA sequence: TGTGCCAGCAGCGCGGGGGTACTCCCCTACAATGAGCAGTTCTTC. Amino acid sequence: CASSAGVLPYNEQFF. The chain uses TRBV7-2 and TRBJ2-1; TRBD2 agrees at 7 bases. CDR1 and CDR2 from the germline V gene are SGHTA and FQGNSA. V lost 5 bases to trimming and J lost 2 bases; unmatched junction nucleotides: 6. CDR3 size: 15 residues. Full variable domain (remainder filled in from reference TRBV7-2 and TRBJ2-1): GAGVSQSPSNKVTEKGKDVELRCDPISGHTALYWYRQSLGQGLEFLIYFQGNSAPDKSGLPSDRFSAERTGGSVSTLTIQRTQQEDSAVYLCASSAGVLPYNEQFFGPGTRLTVL.

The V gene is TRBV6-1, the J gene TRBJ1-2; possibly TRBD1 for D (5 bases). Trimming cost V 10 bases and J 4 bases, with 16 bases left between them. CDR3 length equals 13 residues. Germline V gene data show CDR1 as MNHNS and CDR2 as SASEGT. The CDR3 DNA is TGTGCCACTTCCCCAGAGGGGAGCTATGGCTACACCTTC. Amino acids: CATSPEGSYGYTF.

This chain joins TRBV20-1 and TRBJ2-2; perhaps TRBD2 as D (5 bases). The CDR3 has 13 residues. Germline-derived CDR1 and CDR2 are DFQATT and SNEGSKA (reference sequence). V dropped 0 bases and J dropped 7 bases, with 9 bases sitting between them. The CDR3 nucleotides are TGCAGTGCTAGAGAACGCAGCGGCGGGGAGCTGTTTTTT. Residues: CSARERSGGELFF.

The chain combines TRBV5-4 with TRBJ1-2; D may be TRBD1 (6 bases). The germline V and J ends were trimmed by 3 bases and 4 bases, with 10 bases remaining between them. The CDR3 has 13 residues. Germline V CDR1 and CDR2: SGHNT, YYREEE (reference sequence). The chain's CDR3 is CASSSGQSYGYTF. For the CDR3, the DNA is TGTGCCAGCAGCTCTGGACAGAGCTATGGCTACACCTTC.

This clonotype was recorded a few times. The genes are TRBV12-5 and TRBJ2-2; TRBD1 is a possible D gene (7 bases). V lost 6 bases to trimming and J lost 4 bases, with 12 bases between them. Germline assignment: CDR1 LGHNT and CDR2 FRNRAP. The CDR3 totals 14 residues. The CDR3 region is CASGRDSSTGELFF. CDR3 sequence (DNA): TGTGCTAGTGGGCGGGACAGCTCCACCGGGGAGCTGTTTTTT.

The CDR3 sequence is CASSEGLETQYF. CDR3 in DNA: TGTGCCAGCAGTGAAGGGCTAGAGACCCAGTACTTC. The chain carries TRBV2 and TRBJ2-5, with unresolved D. The CDR3 is made up of 12 amino acids. CDR1 and CDR2 from the germline V gene are SNHLY and FYNNEI. Trimming removed 1 base from V and 4 bases from J, with 4 bases in between.

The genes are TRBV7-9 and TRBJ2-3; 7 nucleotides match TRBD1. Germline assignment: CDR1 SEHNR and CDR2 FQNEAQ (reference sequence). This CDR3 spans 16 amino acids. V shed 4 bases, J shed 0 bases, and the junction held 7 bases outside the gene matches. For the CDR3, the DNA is TGTGCCAGCAGCTCCCAGCGGACAGGCAGCACAGATACGCAGTATTTT. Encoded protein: CASSSQRTGSTDTQYF. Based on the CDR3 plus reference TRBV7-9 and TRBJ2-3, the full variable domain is DTGVSQNPRHKITKRGQNVTFRCDPISEHNRLYWYRQTLGQGPEFLTYFQNEAQLEKSRLLSDRFSAERPKGSFSTLEIQRTEQGDSAMYLCASSSQRTGSTDTQYFGPGTRLTVL.

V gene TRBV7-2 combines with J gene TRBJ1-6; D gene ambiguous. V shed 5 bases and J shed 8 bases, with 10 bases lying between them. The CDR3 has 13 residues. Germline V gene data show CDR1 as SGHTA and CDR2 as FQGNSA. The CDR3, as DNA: TGTGCCAGCAGCCTCCGGACGGATTCACCCCTCCACTTT. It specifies CASSLRTDSPLHF.